This T cell receptor beta chain was recorded in a study of T cells in localized non-small cell lung cancer. General study results and limits: Of the tissues analyzed, uninvolved adjacent lung showed maximal T cell clonality, greater than tumor.

Notes on this clone: Antigen specificity is unknown.

Method: immunoSEQ multiplex PCR; TCRdb's copy keeps in-frame clones and lacks some. The table lists approximately 100,000 clones, approximately 91% of them singletons. Germline assignment: CDR1 SGHVS and CDR2 FQNEAQ. The CDR3 spans 15 residues. V was cut by 0 bases and J by 2 bases, with 11 bases left in between. The sequenced sample was PBMCs, obtained before any cancer treatment. This clonotype was obtained from a woman aged 40 to 75 with stage II squamous cell lung carcinoma. This chain uses TRBV7-8 with TRBJ2-7, with D uncertain. DNA of the CDR3: TGTGCCAGCAGCTTAGCGCGGACGGGCGCCTACGAGCAGTACTTC. Its translation: CASSLARTGAYEQYF.